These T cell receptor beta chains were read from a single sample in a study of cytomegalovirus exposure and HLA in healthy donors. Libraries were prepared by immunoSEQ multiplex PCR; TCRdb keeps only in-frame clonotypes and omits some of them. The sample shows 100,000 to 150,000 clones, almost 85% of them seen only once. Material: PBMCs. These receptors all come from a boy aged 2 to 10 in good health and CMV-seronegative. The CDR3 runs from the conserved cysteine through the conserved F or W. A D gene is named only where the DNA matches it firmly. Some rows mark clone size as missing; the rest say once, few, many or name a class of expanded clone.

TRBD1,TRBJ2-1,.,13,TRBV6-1,CASSLDRGDEQFF,TGTGCCAGCAGTCTCGACAGGGGCGATGAGCAGTTCTTC
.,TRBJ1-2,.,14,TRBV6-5,CASSFEGFNYGYTF,TGTGCCAGCAGTTTTGAGGGATTTAACTATGGCTACACCTTC
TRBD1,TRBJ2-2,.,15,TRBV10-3,CAINTGTGDTGELFF,TGTGCCATCAATACCGGGACAGGAGACACCGGGGAGCTGTTTTTT
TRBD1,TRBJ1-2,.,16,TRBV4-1,CASSQVTGGMGTGYTF,TGCGCCAGCAGCCAAGTGACAGGGGGCATGGGGACGGGCTACACCTTC
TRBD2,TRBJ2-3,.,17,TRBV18,CASSPKSGGATSDTQYF,TGTGCCAGCTCACCAAAAAGCGGGGGGGCTACCTCAGATACGCAGTATTTT
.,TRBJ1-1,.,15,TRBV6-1,CASTQGWGGNTEAFF,TGTGCCAGCACCCAGGGTTGGGGGGGGAACACTGAAGCTTTCTTT
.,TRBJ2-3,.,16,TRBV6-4,CASSDSPGRGADTQYF,TGTGCCAGCAGTGACTCCCCGGGTAGGGGTGCAGATACGCAGTATTTT
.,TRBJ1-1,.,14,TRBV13,CASTLDTANTEAFF,TGTGCCAGCACCTTGGACACTGCGAACACTGAAGCTTTCTTT
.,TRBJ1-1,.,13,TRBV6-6,CASSYSGGTEAFF,TGTGCCAGCAGTTACTCGGGGGGAACTGAAGCTTTCTTT
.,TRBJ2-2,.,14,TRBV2,CASRPQGNTGELFF,TGTGCCAGCAGGCCACAGGGTAACACCGGGGAGCTGTTTTTT
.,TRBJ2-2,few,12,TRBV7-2,CASSSLPGELFF,TGTGCCAGCAGCTCCCTCCCCGGGGAGCTGTTTTTT
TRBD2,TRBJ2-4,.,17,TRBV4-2,CASSQTSGRGDKNIQYF,TGTGCCAGCAGCCAAACTAGCGGGCGGGGGGACAAAAACATTCAGTACTTC
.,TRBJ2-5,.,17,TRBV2,CASSGSEGGRFLETQYF,TGTGCCAGCAGTGGGTCTGAGGGGGGGAGGTTTTTGGAGACCCAGTACTTC
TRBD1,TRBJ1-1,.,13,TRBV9,CASSQTGTGAAFF,TGTGCCAGCAGCCAAACCGGGACAGGGGCGGCTTTCTTT